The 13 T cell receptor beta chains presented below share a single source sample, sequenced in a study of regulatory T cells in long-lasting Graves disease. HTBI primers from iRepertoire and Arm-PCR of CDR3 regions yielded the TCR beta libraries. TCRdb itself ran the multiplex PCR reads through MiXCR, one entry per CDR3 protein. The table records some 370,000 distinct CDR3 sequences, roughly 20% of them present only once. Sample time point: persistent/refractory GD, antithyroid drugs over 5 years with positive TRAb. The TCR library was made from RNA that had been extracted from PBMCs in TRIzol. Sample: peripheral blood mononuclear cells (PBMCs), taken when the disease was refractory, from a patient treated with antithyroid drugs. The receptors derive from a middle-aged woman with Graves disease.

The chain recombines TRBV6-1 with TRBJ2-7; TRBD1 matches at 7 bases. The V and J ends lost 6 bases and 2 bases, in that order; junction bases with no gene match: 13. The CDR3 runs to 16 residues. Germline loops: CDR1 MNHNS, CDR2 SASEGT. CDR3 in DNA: TGTGCCAGCAGCCTATCAACAGGGGCCTCCCCCTACGAGCAGTACTTC. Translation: CASSLSTGASPYEQYF.

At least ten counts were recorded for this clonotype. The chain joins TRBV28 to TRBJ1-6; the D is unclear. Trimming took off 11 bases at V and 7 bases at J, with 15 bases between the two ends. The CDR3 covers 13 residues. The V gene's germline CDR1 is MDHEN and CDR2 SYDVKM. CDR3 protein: CAAGGILNSPLHF. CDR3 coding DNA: TGTGCCGCCGGAGGGATTTTAAATTCACCCCTCCACTTT.

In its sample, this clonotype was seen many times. CDR3 residues: CASSYPTRKTGGQETQYF. The CDR3 DNA reads TGTGCCAGCAGTTATCCCACTCGAAAAACAGGGGGCCAGGAGACCCAGTACTTC. The V call is TRBV6-5, the J call TRBJ2-5, with 9 bases identical to TRBD1. There are 18 residues in the CDR3. Germline V gene sequence: CDR1 MNHEY, CDR2 SVGAGI. J gave up 5 bases and V 3 bases, and 16 bases lay outside the gene matches.

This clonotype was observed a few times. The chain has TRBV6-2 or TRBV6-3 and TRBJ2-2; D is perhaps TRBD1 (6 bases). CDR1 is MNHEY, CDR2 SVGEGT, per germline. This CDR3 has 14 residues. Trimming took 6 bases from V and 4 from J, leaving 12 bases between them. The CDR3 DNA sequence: TGTGCCAGCAGCGTGGAAGGGGGCACCGGGGAGCTGTTTTTT. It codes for CASSVEGGTGELFF.

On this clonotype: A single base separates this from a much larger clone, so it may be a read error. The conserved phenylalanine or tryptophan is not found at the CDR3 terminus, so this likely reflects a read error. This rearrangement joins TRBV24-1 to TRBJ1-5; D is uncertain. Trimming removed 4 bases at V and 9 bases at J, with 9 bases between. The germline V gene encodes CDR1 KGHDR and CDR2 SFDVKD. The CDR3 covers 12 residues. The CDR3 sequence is CATSDGLGPQHS. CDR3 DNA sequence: TGTGCCACCAGTGACGGCCTTGGGCCCCAGCATTCT.

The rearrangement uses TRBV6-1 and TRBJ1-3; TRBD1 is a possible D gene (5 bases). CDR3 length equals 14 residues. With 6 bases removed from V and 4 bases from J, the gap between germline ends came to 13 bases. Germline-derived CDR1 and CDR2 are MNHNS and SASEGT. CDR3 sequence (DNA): TGTGCCAGCAGAAGAGGGGCCACGGGAAACACCATATATTTT. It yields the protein CASRRGATGNTIYF.

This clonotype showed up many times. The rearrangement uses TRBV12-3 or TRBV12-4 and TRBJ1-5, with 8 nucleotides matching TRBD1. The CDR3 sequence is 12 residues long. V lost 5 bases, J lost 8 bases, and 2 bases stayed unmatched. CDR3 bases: TGTGCCAGCAGTACAGGGGGTAAGCCCCAGCATTTT. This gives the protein CASSTGGKPQHF.

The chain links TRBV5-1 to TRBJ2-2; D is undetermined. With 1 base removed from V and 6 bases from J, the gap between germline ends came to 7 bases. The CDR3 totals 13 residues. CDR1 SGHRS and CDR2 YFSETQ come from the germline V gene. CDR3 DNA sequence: TGCGCCAGCAGCTTGACGGCCGCCGGGGAGCTGTTTTTT. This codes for CASSLTAAGELFF.

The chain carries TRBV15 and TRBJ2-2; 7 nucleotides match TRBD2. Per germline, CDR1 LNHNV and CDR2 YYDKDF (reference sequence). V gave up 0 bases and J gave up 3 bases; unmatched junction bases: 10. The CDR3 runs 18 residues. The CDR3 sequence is CATSREDAGDLYTGELFF. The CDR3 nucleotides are TGTGCCACCAGCAGAGAGGATGCGGGGGATCTGTACACCGGGGAGCTGTTTTTT.

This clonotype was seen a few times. The CDR3 bases are TGCAGTGCTAGAGCGGATTACAGAGGGTACAATGAGCAGTTCTTC. This codes for CSARADYRGYNEQFF. The chain carries TRBV20-1 and TRBJ2-1; maybe TRBD2 (5 bases). The CDR3 runs to 15 residues. Trimming took 1 base from V and 4 from J, leaving 14 bases between them. The germline gives CDR1 DFQATT, CDR2 SNEGSKA (reference sequence).

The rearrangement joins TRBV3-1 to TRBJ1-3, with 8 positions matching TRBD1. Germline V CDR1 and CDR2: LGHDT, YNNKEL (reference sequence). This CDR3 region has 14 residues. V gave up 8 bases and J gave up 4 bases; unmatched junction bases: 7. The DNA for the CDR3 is TGTGCCAGCCGCCCCAGGACAGGGGGAAACACCATATATTTT. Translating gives CASRPRTGGNTIYF.

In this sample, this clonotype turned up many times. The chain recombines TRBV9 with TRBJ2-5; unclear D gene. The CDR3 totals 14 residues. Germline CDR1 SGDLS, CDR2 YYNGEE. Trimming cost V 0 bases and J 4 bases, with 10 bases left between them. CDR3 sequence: CASSVDAGGETQYF. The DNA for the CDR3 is TGTGCCAGCAGCGTAGACGCCGGTGGAGAGACCCAGTACTTC.

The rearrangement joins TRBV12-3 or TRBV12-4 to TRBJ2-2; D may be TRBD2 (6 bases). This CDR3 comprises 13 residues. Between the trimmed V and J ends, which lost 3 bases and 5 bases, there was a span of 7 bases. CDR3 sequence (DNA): TGTGCCAGCAGTTTTCGGGAGACCGGGGAGCTGTTTTTT. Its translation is CASSFRETGELFF.